This TCR beta chain was sequenced in a study of shared clonotypes between healthy human individuals. The study's findings and limits: Generation probability values for non-shared clonotypes were lower than those for clonotypes shared by all four donors.

The CDR3 contains 13 residues. V dropped 2 bases and J dropped 4 bases, with 8 bases sitting between them. Per the germline V gene, CDR1 is ENHRY and CDR2 is SYGVKD. Note on this clone: Its antigen is undetermined. The same CDR3 is also encoded by other DNA sequences in this sample.

Clones were read by immunoSEQ multiplex PCR, and TCRdb kept only the in-frame ones, dropping some. This table holds under 2.5 million clones, 92% found once. The receptor was derived from a young man in good health. Some clones in this sample may be carry-over from other donors' samples. The chain carries TRBV10-3 and TRBJ1-2, with TRBD1 as a possible D gene (6 bases). Sequencing was carried out using naive CD4+ T cells from PBMCs. Subset here: CD45RA+ positively selected. The CDR3 reads CAISEGQSYGYTF. The CDR3 nucleotides are TGTGCCATCAGTGAGGGACAGTCCTATGGCTACACCTTC.